This T cell receptor (beta chain) was identified in a study of blood T cell repertoires in COVID-19. Original processing notes: Cell counts per sample came from amplifying reference gene primers. Assay: immunoSEQ multiplex PCR; the TCRdb copy retains only in-frame clones and omits some. V and J calls and clone size are as listed in that table; D and trimming were resolved from the DNA. The table shows 200,000 to 250,000 clones, with under 90% occurring only once. This clone was seen only a few times. V dropped 4 bases and J dropped 5 bases, with 11 bases sitting between them. Per germline, CDR1 LNHDA and CDR2 SQIVND (reference sequence). There are 13 residues in the CDR3.

The receptor was isolated from a woman aged 55-70 years who had recovered from COVID-19. The specimen sequenced was PBMCs or T cells enriched from blood (not recorded which). The chain joins TRBV19 to TRBJ2-5; possible D gene TRBD2, 5 bases. CDR3 loop: CASSTTTHETQYF. The CDR3 bases are TGTGCCAGTAGTACGACTACCCACGAGACCCAGTACTTC.